The 20 T cell receptor beta chains below were found in one sample sequenced in a study of T cell changes during pregnancy in multiple sclerosis. The protocol was immunoSEQ multiplex PCR, while the TCRdb copy is restricted to in-frame clones and leaves out a portion. The sample lists 93,000 or so clones, more than 85% occurring once. The input for sequencing was peripheral blood, taken before pregnancy. The receptor set was obtained from a female donor with multiple sclerosis, enrolled in a pregnancy study.

This chain links TRBV4-1 with TRBJ2-2; D is possibly TRBD1 (6 bases). This CDR3 comprises 18 residues. V was trimmed by 0 bases and J by 0 bases, leaving 14 bases between them. Germline V lookup: CDR1 MGHRA, CDR2 YSYEKL. The CDR3 loop is CASSQDLVGAANTGELFF. The CDR3 bases are TGCGCCAGCAGCCAAGATCTCGTGGGGGCCGCGAACACCGGGGAGCTGTTTTTT.

The genes are TRBV7-8 and TRBJ1-3; TRBD1 agrees at 9 bases. The junction had 7 bases not matched to a gene; V was cut back by 3 bases and J by 4 bases. The CDR3 covers 16 residues. Per the germline V gene, CDR1 is SGHVS and CDR2 is FQNEAQ. DNA for the CDR3: TGTGCCAGCAGCTTGAACAGGGGGCAGGGAGGAAACACCATATATTTT. Translating it yields CASSLNRGQGGNTIYF.

The chain joins TRBV19 to TRBJ1-5; D unclear. The CDR3 covers 13 residues. Germline assignment: CDR1 LNHDA and CDR2 SQIVND (reference sequence). Trimming took 3 bases from V and 4 from J, leaving 7 bases between them. CDR3 in DNA: TGTGCCAGTAGTATTGTTGTAAATCAGCCCCAGCATTTT. It codes for CASSIVVNQPQHF.

The chain recombines TRBV5-1 with TRBJ2-1; 8 bases agree with TRBD1. The CDR3 totals 16 residues. V lost 3 bases, J lost 6 bases, and 11 bases stayed unmatched. Per germline, CDR1 SGHRS and CDR2 YFSETQ. The chain's CDR3 is CASSSSGTGTSNEQFF. CDR3 sequence (DNA): TGCGCCAGCAGCTCGTCGGGGACAGGCACCTCCAATGAGCAGTTCTTC. Filled out from reference TRBV5-1 and TRBJ2-1, the complete variable domain reads KAGVTQTPRYLIKTRGQQVTLSCSPISGHRSVSWYQQTPGQGLQFLFEYFSETQRNKGNFPGRFSGRQFSNSRSEMNVSTLELGDSALYLCASSSSGTGTSNEQFFGPGTRLTVL.

V gene TRBV2 combines with J gene TRBJ2-3; 10 bases align to TRBD2. The CDR3 length is 21 residues. Losses at the gene ends were 2 bases for V and 0 bases for J; bases not matched to a gene: 17. Germline V gene lookup returns CDR1 SNHLY and CDR2 FYNNEI. CDR3 nucleotides: TGTGCCAGCAGTGAAACGGGGGCTAGCGGGAGAGTTCCCGCGAGCACAGATACGCAGTATTTT. Its translation: CASSETGASGRVPASTDTQYF.

Written as DNA, the CDR3 is TGTGCCAGCAGTCGGCGGCTAGGTGAGCAGTTCTTC. It is translated as CASSRRLGEQFF. This chain uses TRBV11-2 with TRBJ2-1, with D unresolved. Germline CDR1 SGHAT, CDR2 FQNNGV. The germline V and J ends were trimmed by 6 bases and 9 bases, with 12 bases remaining between them. The CDR3 length is 12 residues.

The chain has TRBV5-4 and TRBJ1-1; D is unresolved. Germline V gives CDR1 SGHNT, CDR2 YYREEE (reference sequence). With 0 bases removed from V and 2 bases from J, the gap between germline ends came to 8 bases. The CDR3 loop spans 14 amino acids. The CDR3 protein is CASSLAGINTEAFF. The CDR3 region has the DNA TGTGCCAGCAGCTTGGCAGGAATAAACACTGAAGCTTTCTTT. The entire variable domain, with the rest obtained from reference TRBV5-4 and TRBJ1-1, is as follows: ETGVTQSPTHLIKTRGQQVTLRCSSQSGHNTVSWYQQALGQGPQFIFQYYREEENGRGNFPPRFSGLQFPNYSSELNVNALELDDSALYLCASSLAGINTEAFFGQGTRLTVV.

There are a few counts of this clone. The chain has TRBV28 and TRBJ2-4; 11 nucleotides match TRBD2. The CDR3 extends over 16 amino acids. Trimming at V came to 5 bases and at J to 6 bases, leaving 9 bases not matched to a gene. CDR1 and CDR2 (germline): MDHEN, SYDVKM. The CDR3 region has the DNA TGTGCCAGCAGTGCACGCCGACTAGCGGGACTAAACATTCAGTACTTC. As protein: CASSARRLAGLNIQYF.

The CDR3 region is CATSKAGTNTEAFF. The CDR3 region has the DNA TGTGCCACCAGTAAGGCGGGTACTAACACTGAAGCTTTCTTT. The V and J genes are TRBV15 and TRBJ1-1, with no clear D. Germline V gives CDR1 LNHNV, CDR2 YYDKDF (reference sequence). V lost 6 bases, J lost 2 bases, and 13 bases lay in between. The CDR3 loop spans 14 amino acids. The variable domain in full, with the rest retrieved from reference TRBV15 and TRBJ1-1, is DAMVIQNPRYQVTQFGKPVTLSCSQTLNHNVMYWYQQKSSQAPKLLFHYYDKDFNNEADTPDNFQSRRPNTSFCFLDIRSPGLGDTAMYLCATSKAGTNTEAFFGQGTRLTVV.

V gene TRBV6-5 combines with J gene TRBJ1-4; 11 bases fit TRBD1. Germline lookup yields CDR1 MNHEY and CDR2 SVGAGI. With V trimmed by 4 bases and J by 7 bases, 5 bases remained unmatched. CDR3 size: 15 residues. CDR3 sequence: CASSFGQGASEKLFF. The CDR3 nucleotides read TGTGCCAGCAGTTTCGGACAGGGGGCGAGTGAAAAACTGTTTTTT.

This rearrangement joins TRBV19 to TRBJ1-2; maybe TRBD1 (5 bases). Per germline, CDR1 LNHDA and CDR2 SQIVND (reference sequence). With 7 bases removed from V and 2 bases from J, the gap between germline ends came to 20 bases. The CDR3 is 16 residues long. CDR3 coding DNA: TGTGCCAGTACTCCCTCCGGGCCAGGGTCAAACTATGGCTACACCTTC. It translates to CASTPSGPGSNYGYTF.

The gene calls are TRBV23-1 and TRBJ1-4; D is perhaps TRBD1 (5 bases). TRBV23-1 belongs to the ORF category, with a function that is uncertain. The CDR3 extends over 13 amino acids. The V gene lost 4 bases and the J gene lost 14 bases, with 17 bases spanning the gap. The CDR3 sequence: CASSRSPLEGLFF. The CDR3 bases are TGCGCCAGCAGTCGCTCCCCATTGGAGGGGCTGTTTTTT.

About this clone itself: Sequence at one end of the junction differs from germline and may be a read error. V usage is TRBV27 and J usage is TRBJ2-7, with 10 bases aligning to TRBD2. The CDR3 loop spans 11 amino acids. CDR1 is MNHEY, CDR2 SMNVEV, per germline (reference sequence). In DNA form, the CDR3 reads TGCGCCAGCGGGAGGGCCTACGAGCAGTACTTC. As protein: CASGRAYEQYF.

The chain links TRBV5-1 to TRBJ2-7, with 8 bases matching TRBD2. CDR1 and CDR2 (germline): SGHRS, YFSETQ. This CDR3 is 15 amino acids long. After removal of 0 bases from V and 6 bases from J, the junction contained 8 bases not matched to a gene. The DNA of the CDR3 is TGCGCCAGCAGCTTGGCGGGAGGGGACTTCTCCGAGCAGTACTTC. It specifies CASSLAGGDFSEQYF.

The V call is TRBV5-1, the J call TRBJ2-6, with D perhaps matching TRBD2 (5 bases). The CDR3 is 17 residues long. Germline V gene data show CDR1 as SGHRS and CDR2 as YFSETQ. With 1 base removed from V and 0 bases from J, the gap between germline ends came to 11 bases. CDR3 loop: CASSLRVGDSGANVLTF. As DNA, the CDR3 is TGCGCCAGCAGCTTGAGGGTCGGGGACTCTGGGGCCAACGTCCTGACTTTC. The entire variable domain, with the rest obtained from reference TRBV5-1 and TRBJ2-6, is as follows: KAGVTQTPRYLIKTRGQQVTLSCSPISGHRSVSWYQQTPGQGLQFLFEYFSETQRNKGNFPGRFSGRQFSNSRSEMNVSTLELGDSALYLCASSLRVGDSGANVLTFGAGSRLTVL.

This clone appeared once. J is TRBJ2-3 and V is TRBV28; possible D gene TRBD1, 6 bases. Germline V gene lookup returns CDR1 MDHEN and CDR2 SYDVKM. The CDR3 extends over 14 amino acids. Trimming took off 2 bases at V and 3 bases at J, with 9 bases between the two ends. Written as DNA, the CDR3 is TGTGCCAGCAGTTTACAGGGGATGACAGATACGCAGTATTTT. It encodes CASSLQGMTDTQYF.

The chain couples TRBV9 to TRBJ2-3; 8 bases line up with TRBD1. The CDR3 covers 16 residues. The germline V gene has CDR1 SGDLS and CDR2 YYNGEE. The V and J ends lost 0 bases and 4 bases, in that order; junction bases with no gene match: 7. The CDR3 reads CASSVDSGGHSDTQYF. In nucleotides, the CDR3 is TGTGCCAGCAGCGTAGATTCAGGGGGCCATTCAGATACGCAGTATTTT.

The chain links TRBV9 to TRBJ2-1; TRBD2 is a possible D gene (6 bases). V was cut by 1 base and J by 7 bases, with 15 bases left in between. Germline CDR1 and CDR2: SGDLS and YYNGEE. The CDR3 contains 15 residues. The CDR3 bases are TGTGCCAGCAGCGTATCTACCGGGAGTGGGAATGAGCAGTTCTTC. Translating gives CASSVSTGSGNEQFF.

The gene calls are TRBV7-3 and TRBJ2-3, with D hard to call. The CDR3 length is 13 residues. The germline gives CDR1 SGHTA, CDR2 FQGTGA. Between the trimmed V and J ends, which lost 8 bases and 4 bases, there was a span of 13 bases. The CDR3 DNA sequence: TGTGCCAGCCAGCGCTCCCTAGCAGATACGCAGTATTTT. Translation gives CASQRSLADTQYF. Drawing the rest from reference TRBV7-3 and TRBJ2-3, the complete variable domain is GAGVSQTPSNKVTEKGKYVELRCDPISGHTALYWYRQSLGQGPEFLIYFQGTGAADDSGLPNDRFFAVRPEGSVSTLKIQRTERGDSAVYLCASQRSLADTQYFGPGTRLTVL.

The chain uses TRBV6-1 and TRBJ1-1; D may be TRBD1 (6 bases). Germline assignment: CDR1 MNHNS and CDR2 SASEGT. V lost 7 bases, J lost 4 bases, and 10 bases lay in between. The CDR3 extends over 12 amino acids. The CDR3 region has the DNA TGTGCCAGCATGGGACAACCCACTGAAGCTTTCTTT. It is translated as CASMGQPTEAFF.